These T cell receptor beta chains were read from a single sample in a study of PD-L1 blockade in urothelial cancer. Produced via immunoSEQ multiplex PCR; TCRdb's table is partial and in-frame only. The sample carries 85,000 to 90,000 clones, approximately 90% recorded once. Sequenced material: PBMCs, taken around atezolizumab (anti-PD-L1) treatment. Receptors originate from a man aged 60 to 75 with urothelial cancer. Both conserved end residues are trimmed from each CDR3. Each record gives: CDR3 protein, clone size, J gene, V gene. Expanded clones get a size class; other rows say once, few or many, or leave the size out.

cdr3_aa: ASRSQAVESPLH
clone_size: -
j_call: TRBJ1-6
v_call: TRBV5-6

cdr3_aa: ASSPDRVETQY
clone_size: -
j_call: TRBJ2-5
v_call: TRBV5-1

cdr3_aa: ASSADGLGGYT
clone_size: -
j_call: TRBJ1-2
v_call: TRBV5-1

cdr3_aa: ASSPRLAFTGELF
clone_size: once
j_call: TRBJ2-2
v_call: TRBV9

cdr3_aa: ASSIQGGEQF
clone_size: -
j_call: TRBJ2-1
v_call: TRBV7-2

cdr3_aa: RAGISETQY
clone_size: -
j_call: TRBJ2-5
v_call: TRBV20-1

cdr3_aa: ASSFRSSYEQY
clone_size: -
j_call: TRBJ2-7
v_call: TRBV27

cdr3_aa: ASSHGKGEGFTDTQY
clone_size: -
j_call: TRBJ2-3
v_call: TRBV19

cdr3_aa: ASGLSGSSYNEQF
clone_size: once
j_call: TRBJ2-1
v_call: TRBV19

cdr3_aa: ASSFSRNTGELF
clone_size: -
j_call: TRBJ2-2
v_call: TRBV27

cdr3_aa: ASSLTPLAGGGEQY
clone_size: -
j_call: TRBJ2-7
v_call: TRBV9

cdr3_aa: ASSLGQAQETQY
clone_size: once
j_call: TRBJ2-5
v_call: TRBV7-9

cdr3_aa: AWSGQGQEKLF
clone_size: -
j_call: TRBJ1-4
v_call: TRBV30

cdr3_aa: ASSIAAGMNTEAF
clone_size: -
j_call: TRBJ1-1
v_call: TRBV19

cdr3_aa: ASSKVQGNTDTQY
clone_size: -
j_call: TRBJ2-3
v_call: TRBV6-6

cdr3_aa: AISGGGRIAGSLGDTQY
clone_size: -
j_call: TRBJ2-3
v_call: TRBV10-3

cdr3_aa: ASSLGGQTDTQY
clone_size: -
j_call: TRBJ2-3
v_call: TRBV5-1

cdr3_aa: ASSEGGLAATWRNEQF
clone_size: -
j_call: TRBJ2-1
v_call: TRBV25-1